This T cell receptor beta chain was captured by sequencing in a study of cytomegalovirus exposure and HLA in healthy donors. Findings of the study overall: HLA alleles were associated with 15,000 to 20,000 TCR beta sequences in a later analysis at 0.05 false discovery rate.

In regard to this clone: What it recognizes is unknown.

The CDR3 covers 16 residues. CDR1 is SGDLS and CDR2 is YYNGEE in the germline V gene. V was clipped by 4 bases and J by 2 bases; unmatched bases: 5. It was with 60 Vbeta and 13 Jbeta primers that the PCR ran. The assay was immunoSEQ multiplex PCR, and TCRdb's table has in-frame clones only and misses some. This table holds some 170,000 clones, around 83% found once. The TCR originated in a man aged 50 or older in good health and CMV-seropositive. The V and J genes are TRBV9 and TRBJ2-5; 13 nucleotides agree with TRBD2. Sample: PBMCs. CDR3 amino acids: CASSLRTSGSQETQYF. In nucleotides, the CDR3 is TGTGCCAGCAGCCTACGGACTAGCGGGAGTCAAGAGACCCAGTACTTC. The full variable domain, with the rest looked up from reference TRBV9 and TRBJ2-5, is DSGVTQTPKHLITATGQRVTLRCSPRSGDLSVYWYQQSLDQGLQFLIQYYNGEERAKGNILERFSAQQFPDLHSELNLSSLELGDSALYFCASSLRTSGSQETQYFGPGTRLLVL.